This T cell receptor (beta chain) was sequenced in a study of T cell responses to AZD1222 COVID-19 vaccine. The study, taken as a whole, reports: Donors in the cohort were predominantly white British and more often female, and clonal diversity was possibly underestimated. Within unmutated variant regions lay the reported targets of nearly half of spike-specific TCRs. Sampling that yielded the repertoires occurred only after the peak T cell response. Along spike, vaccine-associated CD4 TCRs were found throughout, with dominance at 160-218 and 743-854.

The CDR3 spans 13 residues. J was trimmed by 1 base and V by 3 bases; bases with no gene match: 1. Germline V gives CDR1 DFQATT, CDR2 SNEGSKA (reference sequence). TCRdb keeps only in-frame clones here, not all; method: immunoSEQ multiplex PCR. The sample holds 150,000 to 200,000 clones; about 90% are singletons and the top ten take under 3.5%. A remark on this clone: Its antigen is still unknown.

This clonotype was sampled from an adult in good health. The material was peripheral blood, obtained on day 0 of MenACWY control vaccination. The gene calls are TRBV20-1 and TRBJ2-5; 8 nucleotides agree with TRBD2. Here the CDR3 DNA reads TGCAGTGCTAGTGGACTAGCCCAAGAGACCCAGTACTTC. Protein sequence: CSASGLAQETQYF.